These 19 T cell receptor beta chains came from one sample sequenced in a study of spatial heterogeneity in lung cancer. Study conclusions and caveats: Tumors with more nonsynonymous mutations had more expanded intratumoral alpha and beta TCRs.

TCRdb called the 5' RACE reads again in MiXCR, with one record for every CDR3 protein. The sample records about 150 distinct CDR3 sequences, 10% to 15% being singletons. Time point of the sample: sample taken at primary tumor resection. The antigens these receptors bind are not known. The sequenced sample was lung tumor tissue, obtained at surgery. These receptors all come from a male donor with early-stage non-small cell lung cancer.

Relative to its sample, this clonotype is large (0.1 to 1%). This beta chain slipped into a library made for alpha chains as a stray read, so its size is not meaningful. The CDR3 region has the DNA TGTGCCAGCAGTTACTCATGGACTACGGCCGGGGAGCTGTTTTTT. Translation gives CASSYSWTTAGELFF. The genes are TRBV6-2 or TRBV6-3 and TRBJ2-2; possibly TRBD2 for D (6 bases). Per germline, CDR1 MNHEY and CDR2 SVGEGT. The CDR3 covers 15 residues. Between the trimmed V and J ends, which lost 0 bases and 6 bases, there was a span of 11 bases.

Concerning this clonotype: This beta chain is an unintended read in a library built for alpha chains; its size means little. This chain links TRBV20-1 with TRBJ1-2; 8 bases line up with TRBD1. The V gene end was trimmed by 3 bases and the J gene end by 2 bases; junction bases not matched to a gene: 5. The CDR3 sequence is 14 residues long. From germline, CDR1 is DFQATT and CDR2 SNEGSKA (reference sequence). CDR3 residues: CSARGTGENYGYTF. CDR3 nucleotides: TGCAGTGCTAGGGGGACAGGAGAAAACTATGGCTACACCTTC.

This clonotype was seen only a few times. This beta chain is a stray sequence in a library constructed for alpha chains; its clone size is not meaningful. The V gene is TRBV20-1, the J gene TRBJ2-1; the D call may be TRBD1 or TRBD2 (5 bases each). The V gene's germline CDR1 is DFQATT and CDR2 SNEGSKA (reference sequence). The V gene lost 2 bases and the J gene lost 7 bases, with 15 bases spanning the gap. The CDR3 runs 14 residues. This chain's CDR3 is CSARTGRIINEQFF. CDR3 coding DNA: TGCAGTGCTAGAACGGGACGGATTATAAATGAGCAGTTCTTC.

Within the sample, this clonotype is large. As an off-target read in a library built for alpha chains, this beta chain has a frequency of little significance. The chain carries TRBV19 and TRBJ1-4; 7 bases match TRBD1. Germline values: CDR1 LNHDA, CDR2 SQIVND (reference sequence). The CDR3 is 14 amino acids. Trimming cost V 6 bases and J 4 bases; bases outside gene matches: 5. In nucleotides, the CDR3 is TGTGCCAGTAGCTGGACAGGTGGTAATGAAAAACTGTTTTTT. Translating it yields CASSWTGGNEKLFF.

By frequency in the sample, this clonotype is large. The library was prepared for alpha chains; this beta chain is a stray read, so its frequency means little. The chain carries TRBV5-6 and TRBJ2-1; D is possibly TRBD2 (5 bases). The CDR3 runs 12 residues. Germline V gives CDR1 SGHDT, CDR2 YYEEEE. V was shortened by 10 bases and J by 3 bases, with 11 bases between the two germline ends. The CDR3 region has the DNA TGTGCCTCGGGGTTAGACTACAATGAGCAGTTCTTC. Protein sequence: CASGLDYNEQFF.

This clonotype was observed a few times. For a library built for alpha chains, this beta chain is a stray read; little rests on its size. The chain employs TRBV7-9 and TRBJ2-5; tentative D call: TRBD2 (5 bases). Germline V CDR1 and CDR2: SEHNR, FQNEAQ (reference sequence). V gave up 3 bases and J gave up 0 bases, with 8 bases separating them. The CDR3 sequence is 14 residues long. The CDR3 reads CASSLEEYQETQYF. The CDR3, as DNA: TGTGCCAGCAGCTTGGAGGAGTACCAAGAGACCCAGTACTTC.

With regard to this clonotype: The size of this beta chain means little, since it is a stray read in a library made for alpha chains. The chain uses TRBV6-4 and TRBJ1-2; TRBD1 matches 9 bases. The V gene's germline CDR1 is MRHNA and CDR2 SNTAGT. V shed 8 bases and J 8 bases; nucleotides not matched to a gene: 9. The CDR3 is made up of 13 amino acids. CDR3 loop: CASGEQGAGGYTF. The CDR3 DNA reads as TGTGCCAGCGGGGAACAGGGGGCTGGCGGCTACACCTTC.

This clonotype is termed large. As an off-target read in a library built for alpha chains, this beta chain has a frequency of little significance. The DNA for the CDR3 is TGTGCCAGCAGCAGCTCGGGACCGTACACTGAAGCTTTCTTT. Its protein product is CASSSSGPYTEAFF. The J gene is TRBJ1-1, the V gene TRBV7-3; D might be TRBD1 (5 bases). This CDR3 region has 14 residues. From germline, CDR1 is SGHTA and CDR2 FQGTGA. V dropped 5 bases and J dropped 3 bases, with 13 bases sitting between them.

This clonotype counts as large. This beta chain came through as a stray read in a library set up for alpha chains, and its size says little. The chain couples TRBV7-3 to TRBJ2-3; D is unresolved. Germline V lookup: CDR1 SGHTA, CDR2 FQGTGA. V was pared by 5 bases and J by 2 bases, with 11 bases between. The CDR3 has 14 amino acids. The CDR3 DNA is TGTGCCAGCAGCCCCGACCCTGCCACAGATACGCAGTATTTT. As protein: CASSPDPATDTQYF.

This clonotype ranks as large. This beta chain is an unintended read in a library built for alpha chains; its size means little. The chain couples TRBV5-1 to TRBJ1-2; perhaps TRBD1 as D (5 bases). The CDR3 length is 13 residues. Germline V gene sequence: CDR1 SGHRS, CDR2 YFSETQ. Trimming shortened V by 4 bases and J by 4 bases, and 11 bases separated the two germline ends. This CDR3 is CASSPIRGYGYTF. CDR3 nucleotide sequence: TGCGCCAGCAGCCCCATTAGGGGCTATGGCTACACCTTC. The variable domain in full, completed from reference TRBV5-1 and TRBJ1-2, reads KAGVTQTPRYLIKTRGQQVTLSCSPISGHRSVSWYQQTPGQGLQFLFEYFSETQRNKGNFPGRFSGRQFSNSRSEMNVSTLELGDSALYLCASSPIRGYGYTFGSGTRLTVV.

As regards this clonotype: This beta chain is a stray sequence in a library constructed for alpha chains; its clone size is not meaningful. The chain employs TRBV29-1 and TRBJ2-7; D is unclear. The CDR3 runs 11 residues. Deletions cut 7 bases from V and 3 bases from J, with 10 bases between. The germline gives CDR1 SQVTM, CDR2 ANQGSEA. The CDR3: CSAADGYEQYF. The CDR3, as DNA: TGCAGCGCCGCGGACGGCTACGAGCAGTACTTC.

In its sample, this clonotype is hyperexpanded. The library was built for alpha chains, so this beta chain is an off-target read and its size means little. V usage is TRBV6-5 and J usage is TRBJ2-3; TRBD2 matches 11 bases. The CDR3 length is 14 residues. V shed 5 bases and J 10 bases; nucleotides not matched to a gene: 8. Germline V CDR1 and CDR2: MNHEY, SVGAGI. The CDR3 sequence: CASSPPTSGDAQYF. The CDR3 nucleotides are TGTGCCAGCAGTCCCCCGACTAGCGGGGATGCGCAGTATTTT.

This clonotype is large in the sample. This beta chain appears as a stray read in a library generated for alpha chains; its size is not informative. V gene TRBV27 combines with J gene TRBJ1-4; TRBD1 might be the D (5 bases). Germline V gene lookup returns CDR1 MNHEY and CDR2 SMNVEV (reference sequence). This CDR3 spans 12 amino acids. Between the trimmed V and J ends, which lost 2 bases and 9 bases, there was a span of 7 bases. In DNA, the CDR3 is TGTGCCAGCAGTTTACCAGGGCAAAAACTGTTTTTT. Its protein is CASSLPGQKLFF.

In its sample, this clonotype ranks as large. This beta chain appears as a stray read in a library generated for alpha chains; its size is not informative. The J gene is TRBJ1-1, the V gene TRBV6-5, with D maybe TRBD1 (5 bases). Germline V gives CDR1 MNHEY, CDR2 SVGAGI. Trimming took 8 bases from V and 2 from J, leaving 21 bases between them. The CDR3 is made up of 16 amino acids. The CDR3 region has the DNA TGTGCCAGCGACAAAGGATCACGGGGCCCTAACACTGAAGCTTTCTTT. Amino acids: CASDKGSRGPNTEAFF.

By proportion, this clonotype is large. The library was designed around alpha chains, so this beta chain is a stray read whose abundance carries little weight. The chain couples TRBV5-1 to TRBJ1-6, with a possible D match to TRBD1 (6 bases). This CDR3 spans 15 amino acids. Trimming removed 0 bases from V and 2 bases from J, with 6 bases in between. Germline CDR1 SGHRS, CDR2 YFSETQ. The CDR3 bases are TGCGCCAGCAGCTTGGGGGACACCTATAATTCACCCCTCCACTTT. This gives the protein CASSLGDTYNSPLHF.

As to this clonotype: Being off target in a library aimed at alpha chains, this beta chain has a size of little meaning. This sequence joins TRBV27 and TRBJ1-5, with D uncertain. The V gene lost 7 bases and the J gene lost 4 bases, with 8 bases spanning the gap. CDR1 is MNHEY, CDR2 SMNVEV, per germline (reference sequence). The CDR3 consists of 12 residues. The chain's CDR3 is CASKGGNQPQHF. Written as DNA, the CDR3 is TGTGCCAGCAAAGGTGGGAATCAGCCCCAGCATTTT.

To note about this clonotype: For a library built for alpha chains, this beta chain is a stray read; little rests on its size. The V call is TRBV28, the J call TRBJ2-7; possibly TRBD1 or TRBD2 for D (5 bases each). V was shortened by 3 bases and J by 3 bases, with 9 bases between the two germline ends. CDR3 length equals 13 residues. CDR1 MDHEN and CDR2 SYDVKM come from the germline V gene. CDR3 sequence: CASSLGVHYEQYF. CDR3 in DNA: TGTGCCAGCAGTTTGGGGGTCCACTACGAGCAGTACTTC.

As to this clonotype: Because this beta chain is a stray read in a library intended to capture alpha chains, its abundance should not be given much weight. The gene calls are TRBV6-5 and TRBJ2-7; TRBD2 matches 7 bases. The CDR3 totals 12 residues. In germline, CDR1 is MNHEY, CDR2 SVGAGI. The V segment lost 7 bases and the J segment 2 bases; nucleotides outside the gene matches: 2. The CDR3: CASTGTTYEQYF. The CDR3 nucleotides read TGTGCCAGCACCGGGACTACCTACGAGCAGTACTTC.

By its share, this clonotype is large (0.1 to 1%). Because this beta chain is a stray read in a library intended to capture alpha chains, its abundance should not be given much weight. The chain has TRBV7-8 and TRBJ2-7; 9 nucleotides match TRBD2. This CDR3 region has 16 residues. After removal of 1 base from V and 5 bases from J, the junction contained 9 bases not matched to a gene. Germline CDR1 and CDR2: SGHVS and FQNEAQ. CDR3: CASSLDWNSGSNEQYF. The CDR3 bases are TGTGCCAGCAGCTTAGATTGGAATAGCGGGAGCAACGAGCAGTACTTC.